This T cell receptor (beta chain) was sequenced during a study of shared clonotypes between healthy human individuals (dated by TCRdb to 2018 to 2020). About the full investigation: Three men and a couple of women, aged 18 to 49 years, made up the cohort. To estimate repertoire size and how much clonotypes are shared between individuals, the study performed deep sequencing of blood TCR repertoires from about 5 healthy adults. To increase sequencing depth and limit assay-specific biases, TCR repertoire library preparation and sequencing were carried out by different laboratories using diverse techniques. Leukapheresis yielded between about 0.8 and 8.9 billion PBMCs per donor.

V loses 4 bases, J loses 0 bases, and the germline ends lie 7 bases apart. The CDR3 has 12 amino acids, counting the end cysteine and phenylalanine. The DNA shown is the 36-base CDR3, in frame from base 1. CDR1 and CDR2 (SQVTM, ANQGSEA) derive from the germline V gene. The donors were healthy, HIV-negative adults with no recently reported acute infections or vaccinations. Every donor was a Caucasian adult living in Nashville, Tennessee, USA. For unsorted samples, 85 million to 100 million PBMCs were counted, and genomic DNA was extracted using the QIAamp DNA Blood Mini kit. Blood was obtained by leukapheresis, after which PBMCs were separated by Ficoll-Histopaque density gradient centrifugation and cryopreserved in liquid nitrogen vapor phase. Study-level results and caveats: The genetic and exposure-history diversity represented was limited by the small number of donors. Sampling was restricted to blood, and TCR repertoires in tissue are likely to differ from TCR repertoires in blood. Pairwise subsampling led to the expectation that sequencing depth would affect the degree of clonotype sharing among donors.

Using the deep immunoSEQ assay, TCR CDR3 regions were amplified from genomic DNA by multiplex PCR. Extracted genomic DNA from each cell subset was spread evenly across all wells of several immunoSEQ 96-well plates, with each plate serving as a replicate. For unsorted PBMC, each replicate PCR was loaded with approximately 300 ng genomic DNA, equivalent to 25,000 to 35,000 T cell genomes. Ten immunoSEQ deep assay plates were used to sequence unsorted PBMC genomic DNA. Purified libraries were quantified with a Qubit 3.0 fluorometer, sized on a Bioanalyzer 2100, and re-quantified with the KAPA Library Quantification kit. Every immunoSEQ 96-well plate was sequenced on a separate single-read 150-cycle Illumina NextSeq 550 flow cell. As for the original processing: Because only junctional sequences without quality scores were contained in the immunoSEQ output, filtering matching that applied to full-length reads could not be performed. Sequences were annotated with PyIR, a Python wrapper for IgBLAST v1.9, using IMGT germline references to assign V/J genes and CDR3. Reads were filtered out if the reads had weak V/J assignments (E-value above 1e-6), no CDR3, stop codons, out-of-frame junctions, or ambiguous translated residues. V3J clonotypes were defined as sequences sharing the same inferred V gene, J gene, and CDR3 amino acid sequence. Percentage overlap between repertoires was computed as shared unique clonotypes divided by the size of the smaller repertoire. Richness of each repertoire was evaluated using RTK rarefaction, the Chao1 estimator, and Recon v2.1 estimates of unobserved clonotypes. In its TCRdb copy, this immuneACCESS table keeps in-frame sequences only and misses some clones. Where compared with another copy, unresolved V genes explain less than half of these, and the others have no known cause. That table supplies the V and J calls and clone size; D and trimming were determined from the DNA. In this sample the table shows hundreds of thousands of clones, 70% to 80% of which occur a single time. The top ten constitute around 12% of the sample.

This clone was seen more than once but under ten times. The antigen it binds to is not known. No quality values exist for individual bases; no much larger clone is one base distant. Sequencing input: PBMCs. The V and J segments used are TRBV29-1 and TRBJ2-7, with no confidently assigned D gene. The receptor comes from a woman aged 40-49 years in good health. Some clones in this sample may be carry-over from other donors' samples. The DNA reads as follows: TGCAGCGTTGGCCTTAGCTCCTACGAGCAGTACTTC. Its coded protein is CSVGLSSYEQYF.